This T cell receptor (beta chain) was sequenced during a study of shared clonotypes between healthy human individuals. The CDR3 spans 15 residues. From germline, CDR1 is SGDLS and CDR2 YYNGEE. V shed 0 bases and J shed 2 bases, with 9 bases lying between them. Study observations and caveats: The sharing of roughly 5% of naive CD4 clonotypes was seen across a few donors. Sequencing of the sorted subsets was shown by rarefaction to be incomplete despite large depth.

As for this clone: No antigen is known for it.

The assay was immunoSEQ multiplex PCR, and TCRdb's table has in-frame clones only and misses some. The sample has a few million clones, around 90% seen once. The chain links TRBV9 to TRBJ1-5; D may be TRBD1 (6 bases). The clonotype comes from a man younger than 30 in good health. Some clones in this sample may be carry-over from other donors' samples. The sequencing sample was made of naive CD4+ T cells from PBMCs. Regarding subset: CD45RA+ positively selected. CDR3 loop: CASSVGRGGNQPQHF. CDR3 nucleotides: TGTGCCAGCAGCGTAGGCAGGGGAGGCAATCAGCCCCAGCATTTT.